This paragraph covers one T cell receptor beta chain sequence. Its antigen is undetermined. This entry belongs to a study of beta chain features in type 1 diabetes. Study-wide findings and caveats: Any HLA-type effect on TCRB rearrangement remained unresolved here.

The V gene's germline CDR1 is SGHRS and CDR2 YFSETQ. V gave up 0 bases and J gave up 0 bases, with 9 bases separating them. The CDR3 runs to 15 residues. The entirety of the isolated RNA underwent reverse transcription, so expressed TCRB transcripts were sequenced. Assay: immunoSEQ multiplex PCR; the TCRdb copy retains only in-frame clones and omits some. Counted here are hundreds of thousands of clones, around 10% occurring once; the ten biggest clones make up just over 0.015%. The clonotype comes from a woman aged 30 to 39 in good health. Source material: naive CD4+ T cells from blood. The chain links TRBV5-1 to TRBJ2-5; a possible D gene is TRBD2 (6 bases). The CDR3 reads CASSLGLGDQETQYF. CDR3 sequence (DNA): TGCGCCAGCAGCTTGGGACTAGGGGACCAAGAGACCCAGTACTTC.